A selection of T cell receptor beta chains follows, all from one sample in a study of blood T cell repertoires in COVID-19. Produced via immunoSEQ multiplex PCR; TCRdb's table is partial and in-frame only. The sample consists of some 410,000 clones, approximately 87% of them appearing once. Sequencing was done on a sample of PBMCs or T cells enriched from blood (not recorded which). The receptors come from a woman aged 30 to 39 with acute COVID-19. CDR3s include the opening cysteine and the closing phenylalanine or tryptophan. D genes are given only for firm matches. Clone size is given for some rows only: seen once, a few or many times, or a class if the clone is expanded.

V gene	clone size	D gene	J gene	CDR3 protein	CDR3 DNA
TRBV10-1	few	.	TRBJ2-2	CASSVRGNTGELFF	TGCGCCAGCAGTGTGCGGGGGAACACCGGGGAGCTGTTTTTT
TRBV4-3	.	.	TRBJ1-2	CASSQDGANEINYGYTF	TGCGCCAGCAGCCAAGATGGGGCGAATGAGATAAACTATGGCTACACCTTC
TRBV19	.	TRBD1	TRBJ1-4	CASSIWTGGAASTNEKLFF	TGTGCCAGTAGTATCTGGACAGGGGGAGCCGCGAGTACTAATGAAAAACTGTTTTTT
TRBV5-1	few	TRBD1	TRBJ1-5	CASSPTLLGQGVHQPQHF	TGCGCCAGCAGCCCAACTCTATTGGGACAGGGAGTTCATCAGCCCCAGCATTTT
TRBV27	once	.	TRBJ2-7	CASSLIAGSYEQYF	TGTGCCAGCAGTTTAATCGCAGGTTCCTACGAGCAGTACTTC
TRBV9	once	.	TRBJ1-4	CASSVSGLAHEKLFF	TGTGCCAGCAGCGTATCGGGGTTAGCTCATGAAAAACTGTTTTTT
TRBV27	.	.	TRBJ2-5	CASSLSRAKGQETQYF	TGTGCCAGCAGTTTATCGCGGGCGAAGGGACAAGAGACCCAGTACTTC
TRBV7-9	.	TRBD1	TRBJ1-4	CASSSGTGDVKLFF	TGTGCCAGCAGTTCCGGGACAGGGGATGTGAAACTGTTTTTT
TRBV9	.	TRBD2	TRBJ2-3	CASSVGLAGRTDTQYF	TGTGCCAGCAGCGTAGGCCTAGCGGGGCGCACAGATACGCAGTATTTT
TRBV19	few	.	TRBJ1-2	CASSSSRGFLNYGYTF	TGTGCCAGTAGTTCCTCTAGGGGGTTCCTGAACTATGGCTACACCTTC
TRBV27	.	TRBD2	TRBJ2-2	CASSLSTGGHTGELFF	TGTGCCAGCAGTTTATCGACGGGGGGGCACACCGGGGAGCTGTTTTTT
TRBV13	.	.	TRBJ1-6	CASSLGGQPLHF	TGTGCCAGCAGCTTAGGGGGCCAGCCCCTCCACTTT
TRBV5-4	.	TRBD1	TRBJ1-2	CASSIDRGLSYGYTF	TGTGCCAGCAGCATCGACAGGGGGCTTAGCTATGGCTACACCTTC
TRBV6-4	few	TRBD2	TRBJ2-3	CASRLSGGRTDTQYF	TGTGCCAGCCGCCTGAGCGGGGGGCGCACAGATACGCAGTATTTT
TRBV4-1	.	.	TRBJ1-2	CASSLVQGSGYTF	TGCGCCAGCAGCCTCGTCCAGGGATCAGGCTACACCTTC
TRBV4-3	.	.	TRBJ2-3	CASSQDFEGGTDTQYF	TGCGCCAGCAGCCAAGATTTTGAAGGGGGCACAGATACGCAGTATTTT
TRBV12-3/TRBV12-4	.	.	TRBJ2-7	CASSLQVTYEQYF	TGTGCCAGCAGCCTACAGGTTACCTACGAGCAGTACTTC
TRBV7-3	.	.	TRBJ1-6	CASEDSPLSPLHF	TGTGCCAGCGAGGACTCGCCTCTTTCACCCCTCCACTTT
TRBV3-1/TRBV3-2	.	.	TRBJ2-7	CASSRAQFYEQYF	TGTGCCAGCAGCCGCGCACAGTTCTACGAGCAGTACTTC
TRBV19	.	.	TRBJ1-3	CASSRASGNTIYF	TGTGCCAGTAGTAGAGCGTCCGGAAACACCATATATTTT
TRBV19	.	TRBD1	TRBJ1-4	CASSVPGTGDVKLFF	TGTGCCAGTAGTGTACCCGGGACAGGGGATGTAAAACTGTTTTTT
TRBV27	.	.	TRBJ2-3	CASSTGTTEAMSTDTQYF	TGTGCCAGCAGTACCGGGACAACTGAGGCCATGAGCACAGATACGCAGTATTTT
TRBV7-8	.	TRBD1	TRBJ2-5	CASRNQPGQGKQTQYF	TGTGCCAGCAGAAACCAACCGGGACAGGGGAAGCAGACCCAGTACTTC
TRBV27	.	TRBD1	TRBJ1-6	CASRERQGNNSPLHF	TGTGCCAGCAGAGAAAGACAGGGAAATAATTCACCCCTCCACTTT
TRBV7-2	.	TRBD2	TRBJ2-3	CASSSGTGTSGVRNTQYF	TGTGCCAGCAGCTCGGGGACCGGGACTAGCGGGGTTAGGAATACGCAGTATTTT
TRBV27	.	TRBD1	TRBJ1-1	CASRQGVAEAFF	TGTGCCAGTCGACAGGGGGTCGCTGAAGCTTTCTTT
TRBV7-8	.	TRBD1	TRBJ2-1	CASSLVLDRGPYNEQFF	TGTGCCAGCAGCTTAGTTTTAGACAGGGGACCCTACAATGAGCAGTTCTTC
TRBV11-1	.	TRBD2	TRBJ2-7	CASSLRGGLNEQYF	TGTGCCAGCAGCTTACGGGGGGGTTTGAACGAGCAGTACTTC
TRBV4-2	.	TRBD1	TRBJ2-5	CASSQVGQGETQYF	TGTGCCAGCAGCCAGGTGGGACAGGGGGAGACCCAGTACTTC
TRBV4-3	.	.	TRBJ1-3	CASSNGRGTGNTIYF	TGCGCCAGCAGTAATGGGAGGGGAACTGGAAACACCATATATTTT
TRBV10-3	few	.	TRBJ1-4	CAISERHLTNEKLFF	TGTGCCATCAGTGAACGACACTTAACTAATGAAAAACTGTTTTTT
TRBV9	.	TRBD1	TRBJ2-2	CASSVRDRGFTGELFF	TGTGCCAGCAGCGTACGGGACAGGGGGTTCACCGGGGAGCTGTTTTTT
TRBV18	.	.	TRBJ1-1	CASSGSRGGTEAFF	TGTGCCAGCTCAGGGTCCAGGGGTGGGACTGAAGCTTTCTTT
TRBV14	.	.	TRBJ1-2	CASSLQGWPYGYTF	TGTGCCAGCAGCCTACAGGGATGGCCCTATGGCTACACCTTC
TRBV5-8	.	.	TRBJ1-6	CASSLKGANSPLHF	TGTGCCAGCAGCCTAAAAGGGGCCAATTCACCCCTCCACTTT
TRBV12-3/TRBV12-4	.	.	TRBJ1-1	CASTRVNTEAFF	TGTGCCAGCACCAGGGTGAACACTGAAGCTTTCTTT
TRBV4-1	.	.	TRBJ1-1	CASSQFHSDTEAFF	TGCGCCAGCAGCCAATTTCACAGTGACACTGAAGCTTTCTTT
TRBV9	.	.	TRBJ1-2	CASSPHQGQPAGYTF	TGTGCCAGCAGCCCTCATCAAGGACAGCCGGCTGGCTACACCTTC
TRBV5-1	.	.	TRBJ1-1	CASSSGAGTEAFF	TGCGCCAGCAGCTCCGGCGCGGGGACTGAAGCTTTCTTT
TRBV14	once	TRBD2	TRBJ2-2	CASSQGPSGGANTGELFF	TGTGCCAGCAGCCAAGGCCCTAGCGGGGGGGCGAACACCGGGGAGCTGTTTTTT
TRBV24-1	.	.	TRBJ2-5	CATSDFDSPETQYF	TGTGCCACCAGTGATTTCGACAGTCCAGAGACCCAGTACTTC
TRBV7-2	.	.	TRBJ1-2	CASSPESRLAGFRHGYTF	TGTGCCAGCAGCCCAGAATCTCGGCTGGCAGGCTTCAGGCATGGCTACACCTTC
TRBV30	few	TRBD1	TRBJ1-1	CASSRQGGTEAFF	TGTGCCTCTTCGAGACAGGGGGGCACTGAAGCTTTCTTT
TRBV7-7	.	TRBD1	TRBJ1-5	CASSATGGRGNQPQHF	TGTGCCAGCAGCGCCACAGGGGGCCGTGGCAATCAGCCCCAGCATTTT
TRBV5-6	.	.	TRBJ1-1	CASSLGRGNTEAFF	TGTGCCAGCAGCTTGGGACGAGGGAACACTGAAGCTTTCTTT
TRBV5-1	.	.	TRBJ1-1	CASSFRQNTEAFF	TGCGCCAGCAGCTTTAGACAGAACACTGAAGCTTTCTTT
TRBV11-2	.	.	TRBJ1-6	CASSFRPTAGGDSPLHF	TGTGCCAGCAGCTTCCGCCCGACAGCGGGTGGGGATTCACCCCTCCACTTT